A selection of T cell receptor beta chains follows, all from one sample in a study of OX40 agonist ivuxolimab in advanced cancers. Clones were sequenced by immunoSEQ multiplex PCR, and TCRdb holds only the in-frame ones, with some missing. The repertoire holds under 20,000 clones, with 70% to 80% as singletons. The specimen comprised CD4+ or CD8+ T cells sorted from blood, sampled in a trial of the OX40 agonist ivuxolimab. These TCRs come from an adult with an advanced solid tumor such as melanoma, head and neck, liver or kidney cancer. Both conserved end residues are part of each CDR3. The order of the fields is CDR3 length, D gene, V gene, clone size, J gene, CDR3 DNA, CDR3 protein. D genes are given only for firm matches. The size field is filled for only some rows; it gives once, few, many or a size class.

12,NA,TRBV27,NA,TRBJ2-5,TGTGCCAGCAGTTTCCGTTCGGAGACCCAGTACTTC,CASSFRSETQYF
15,TRBD2,TRBV6-1,few,TRBJ2-7,TGTGCCAGCAGTGAAGAAACTAGCGGTTCCTACGAGCAGTACTTC,CASSEETSGSYEQYF
14,NA,TRBV12-1,NA,TRBJ2-5,TGTGCCAGCAGCCACGACAGGGTAGCGGAGACCCAGTACTTC,CASSHDRVAETQYF
12,NA,TRBV28,few,TRBJ1-2,TGTGCCAGCAGGCCAGGGGTGCTTGGCTACACCTTC,CASRPGVLGYTF
15,NA,TRBV5-1,NA,TRBJ2-2,TGCGCCAGCAGCTTGTTCGGGGGGCACACCGGGGAGCTGTTTTTT,CASSLFGGHTGELFF
15,TRBD1,TRBV28,NA,TRBJ1-4,TGTGCCAGCAGTCCCCCCGGGACAGGGGTGGGAAAACTGTTTTTT,CASSPPGTGVGKLFF
16,NA,TRBV5-1,NA,TRBJ1-1,TGCGCCAGCAGCTTAACCGGTACGGGGATGAACACTGAAGCTTTCTTT,CASSLTGTGMNTEAFF
15,NA,TRBV21-1,NA,TRBJ2-2,TGTGCCAGCAGCAGCGGGATCCGTAAAACCGGGGAGCTGTTTTTT,CASSSGIRKTGELFF
15,TRBD1,TRBV19,NA,TRBJ2-3,TGTGCCAGTAGTCCGGGACAGGGGGCTTCAGATACGCAGTATTTT,CASSPGQGASDTQYF
10,NA,TRBV25-1,few,TRBJ2-3,TGTGCCAGCCGTCAGGATACGCAGTATTTT,CASRQDTQYF
12,TRBD2,TRBV7-9,NA,TRBJ2-7,TGTGCCAGCGGGAGGGCCCCCTACGAGCAGTACTTC,CASGRAPYEQYF
13,NA,TRBV9,NA,TRBJ2-7,TGTGCCAGCAGCGTAGCAGGGTCTTACGAGCAGTACTTC,CASSVAGSYEQYF
17,NA,TRBV21-1,NA,TRBJ2-1,TGTGCCAGCAGCAAACGGGGGGGGCAGCGGCCTTACAATGAGCAGTTCTTC,CASSKRGGQRPYNEQFF
11,NA,TRBV19,NA,TRBJ2-7,TGTGCCAGTAGTCTCGGATACGAGCAGTACTTC,CASSLGYEQYF
13,NA,TRBV27,NA,TRBJ2-2,TGTGCCAGCAAGGCTAGCGCTTCCGGGGAGCTGTTTTTT,CASKASASGELFF
16,TRBD2,TRBV2,NA,TRBJ2-5,TGTGCCAGCAAATCACTTAGCGGGACTAGAGGAGAGACCCAGTACTTC,CASKSLSGTRGETQYF
17,NA,TRBV5-1,few,TRBJ1-3,TGCGCCAGCAGCTTGGGAGATGGAGGAAACTCTGGAAACACCATATATTTT,CASSLGDGGNSGNTIYF
15,NA,TRBV18,NA,TRBJ1-1,TGTGCCAGCTCACCAAGGGCGGAGAGGAACACTGAAGCTTTCTTT,CASSPRAERNTEAFF
14,NA,TRBV7-3,NA,TRBJ2-2,TGTGCCAGCAGCCCCAGCGCGAACACCGGGGAGCTGTTTTTT,CASSPSANTGELFF
16,TRBD2,TRBV19,NA,TRBJ2-2,TGTGCCCAGGTCCTAGGGCGGGGACTAGCGGTGTGGGAGCTGTTTTTT,CAQVLGRGLAVWELFF
15,NA,TRBV30,NA,TRBJ1-1,TGTGCCTGGAGTTCCTGGGGGGGGGAGAACACTGAAGCTTTCTTT,CAWSSWGGENTEAFF
11,NA,TRBV6-6,NA,TRBJ2-5,TGTGCCAGTTCGGTTAAAGAGACCCAGTACTTC,CASSVKETQYF
13,NA,TRBV7-3,once,TRBJ1-1,TGTGCCAGCAGCTCTCGAGGGGGCACTGAAGCTTTCTTT,CASSSRGGTEAFF
14,NA,TRBV27,NA,TRBJ2-3,TGTGCCAGCAGTTCAAAGGGTTGGGCAGATACGCAGTATTTT,CASSSKGWADTQYF
14,TRBD2,TRBV19,once,TRBJ2-7,TGTGCCAGTAGTATGCTAGCGGGGACCTACGAGCAGTACTTC,CASSMLAGTYEQYF
13,TRBD2,TRBV27,NA,TRBJ2-7,TGTGCCAGCAGTTTATGGGGAGGGCGCGAGCAGTACTTC,CASSLWGGREQYF
15,NA,TRBV5-6,NA,TRBJ2-4,TGTGCCAGCAGCTTTAGAGGACTCGGGGTTTACATTCAGTACTTC,CASSFRGLGVYIQYF
12,TRBD1,TRBV29-1,NA,TRBJ1-1,TGCAGCGCCTTGGGACAGACTGATGAAGCTTTCTTT,CSALGQTDEAFF
15,NA,TRBV5-6,NA,TRBJ1-1,TGTGCCAGCAGCTTGGAGGGGGGAGCTCCCTCTGAAGCTTTCTTT,CASSLEGGAPSEAFF
13,TRBD1,TRBV29-1,NA,TRBJ1-5,TGCAGCGCCGGGACAGGGGGTGATCAGCCCCAGCATTTT,CSAGTGGDQPQHF